Listed below are T cell receptor beta chains from one sample, sequenced in a study of T cell repertoires in cytomegalovirus infection. TCRdb recomputed calls from the reads with MiXCR, one row per CDR3 protein. The repertoire holds about 37,000 distinct CDR3 sequences, with roughly 54% as singletons. Antigen specificity for these receptors is unknown. The input for sequencing was CD8+ T cells from cultured PBMCs, taken from culture after CMV antigen stimulation. These receptors all come from a human donor in good health (CMV status not recorded). Some clones in this sample may be carry-over from other donors' samples. The CDR3 runs from the conserved cysteine through the conserved F or W. A D gene is named only where the DNA matches it firmly. Clone size is given for some rows only: seen once, a few or many times, or a class if the clone is expanded.

v_gene,j_gene,abundance,d_gene,len,CDR3aa,CDR3nt
TRBV7-3,TRBJ2-3,many,TRBD2,20,CASSPPRQPWGGRETDTQYF,TGTGCCAGCAGCCCTCCGCGACAGCCTTGGGGCGGGAGAGAGACAGATACGCAGTATTTT
TRBV7-6,TRBJ2-3,few,TRBD2,15,CASSPYPGEGDTQYF,TGTGCCAGCAGTCCGTATCCGGGGGAGGGGGATACGCAGTATTTT
TRBV4-1,TRBJ2-7,.,TRBD2,15,CASSQAGTSGYEQYF,TGCGCCAGCAGCCAAGCCGGGACTAGCGGCTACGAGCAGTACTTC
TRBV7-2,TRBJ2-1,.,TRBD2,14,CASGRGLNYNEQFF,TGTGCCAGCGGGAGGGGACTGAATTACAATGAGCAGTTCTTC
TRBV7-3,TRBJ1-2,.,.,13,CASSLNGLRGYTF,TGTGCCAGCAGCTTAAACGGGTTACGAGGCTACACCTTC
TRBV7-3,TRBJ2-2,.,TRBD1,17,CASSFPVDRVNTGELFF,TGTGCCAGCAGCTTCCCCGTAGACAGGGTCAACACCGGGGAGCTGTTTTTT
TRBV6-1,TRBJ1-4,few,TRBD1,17,CASSYRTGRRANEKLFF,TGTGCCAGCAGCTATCGGACAGGGCGGAGAGCTAATGAAAAACTGTTTTTT
TRBV11-2,TRBJ2-5,.,.,14,CASSLGQAQETQYF,TGTGCCAGCAGCTTAGGACAGGCCCAAGAGACCCAGTACTTC
TRBV19,TRBJ1-5,.,.,17,CASSISSGRDSNQPQHF,TGTGCCAGTAGTATAAGTTCGGGACGGGATAGCAATCAGCCCCAGCATTTT
TRBV2,TRBJ1-2,.,.,14,CASSEAVEYYGYTF,TGTGCCAGCAGTGAGGCAGTTGAGTACTATGGCTACACCTTC
TRBV27,TRBJ1-2,once,TRBD1,15,CASRPGTVFNYGYTF,TGTGCCAGCAGACCCGGGACAGTTTTTAACTATGGCTACACCTTC
TRBV27,TRBJ2-1,.,.,15,CASSLRAQRDNEQFF,TGTGCCAGCAGTTTAAGGGCCCAAAGGGACAATGAGCAGTTCTTC
TRBV12-3/TRBV12-4,TRBJ2-1,.,.,17,CASSSTNAGPYDNEQFF,TGTGCCAGCAGTTCCACTAATGCAGGGCCGTACGACAATGAGCAGTTCTTC
TRBV7-2,TRBJ1-4,few,.,15,CASSSRRGLDEKLFF,TGTGCCAGCAGCTCTAGGCGAGGGTTAGATGAAAAACTGTTTTTT
TRBV27,TRBJ2-7,.,TRBD1,13,CASSNRGSYEQYF,TGTGCCAGCAGTAACAGGGGTTCCTACGAGCAGTACTTC
TRBV7-6,TRBJ2-6,.,.,15,CASSDIFSGANVLTF,TGTGCCAGCAGCGATATATTCTCTGGGGCCAACGTCCTGACTTTC
TRBV27,TRBJ2-2,.,.,13,CASRMGNTGELFF,TGTGCCAGCAGAATGGGCAACACCGGGGAGCTGTTTTTT
TRBV9,TRBJ2-3,.,.,16,CASSTRDGSSTDTQYF,TGTGCCAGCAGCACGAGGGACGGCTCTAGCACAGATACGCAGTATTTT
TRBV7-9,TRBJ2-7,.,TRBD2,15,CASSPRLAGIYEQYF,TGTGCCAGCAGCCCGCGACTAGCGGGAATATACGAGCAGTACTTC
TRBV7-6,TRBJ2-1,.,.,11,CASSLGVWQFF,TGTGCCAGCAGCTTAGGGGTTTGGCAGTTCTTC
TRBV5-3,TRBJ1-5,few,.,16,CARSFIRNLAHQPQHF,TGTGCCAGAAGCTTCATAAGGAACCTCGCACATCAGCCCCAGCATTTT
TRBV27,TRBJ2-1,.,.,16,CASSLSAGPSYNEQFF,TGTGCCAGCAGTTTATCGGCGGGGCCCTCCTACAATGAGCAGTTCTTC
TRBV6-1,TRBJ2-7,.,TRBD1,16,CASSEWGTGDSYEQYF,TGTGCCAGCAGTGAATGGGGGACAGGGGACTCCTACGAGCAGTACTTC
TRBV7-9,TRBJ2-3,few,.,18,CASSLRPARAGTPMTQYF,TGTGCCAGCAGCTTAAGACCTGCGAGGGCTGGGACCCCAATGACGCAGTATTTT
TRBV7-2,TRBJ2-1,.,.,15,CASSPMGLRYNEQFF,TGTGCCAGCAGCCCTATGGGACTGCGGTACAATGAGCAGTTCTTC
TRBV27,TRBJ2-7,few,TRBD2,15,CASSLTSVGSYEQYF,TGTGCCAGCAGTTTAACTAGCGTAGGCTCCTACGAGCAGTACTTC
TRBV20-1,TRBJ2-3,.,.,15,CSASPVKGYTDTQYF,TGCAGTGCTAGCCCCGTGAAGGGATACACAGATACGCAGTATTTT
TRBV7-8,TRBJ2-1,.,.,11,CASRGLGEQFF,TGTGCCAGCAGAGGGCTAGGCGAGCAGTTCTTC
TRBV19,TRBJ2-1,few,.,14,CATRTGAGYNEQFF,TGTGCCACGAGGACGGGGGCTGGCTACAATGAGCAGTTCTTC
TRBV9,TRBJ1-5,.,.,15,CASSGQGGGNQPQHF,TGTGCCAGCAGCGGTCAGGGAGGGGGCAATCAGCCCCAGCATTTT
TRBV7-2,TRBJ2-1,.,TRBD2,15,CASSDTSGGGDEQFF,TGTGCCAGCAGCGATACTAGCGGGGGCGGGGATGAGCAGTTCTTC
TRBV6-2/TRBV6-3,TRBJ2-2,.,TRBD2,13,CASSRGLGGELFF,TGTGCCAGCAGTCGGGGACTAGGAGGGGAGCTGTTTTTT
TRBV7-6,TRBJ2-7,few,TRBD2,15,CASSLEGTSSYEQYF,TGTGCCAGCAGCTTAGAAGGGACTAGCTCCTACGAGCAGTACTTC
TRBV7-8,TRBJ2-1,.,TRBD2,14,CASSFLRGNNEQFF,TGTGCCAGCAGCTTTTTGCGGGGGAACAATGAGCAGTTCTTC
TRBV27,TRBJ2-1,.,.,15,CASSAGLPAYNEQFF,TGTGCCAGCAGTGCCGGACTCCCCGCGTACAATGAGCAGTTCTTC
TRBV4-1,TRBJ1-5,.,.,14,CASSVGPSNQPQHF,TGCGCCAGCAGTGTAGGACCTAGCAATCAGCCCCAGCATTTT
TRBV19,TRBJ2-7,.,TRBD2,14,CASKPSGGSREQYF,TGTGCCAGTAAACCTAGCGGGGGGTCTCGCGAGCAGTACTTC
TRBV12-3/TRBV12-4,TRBJ2-4,few,.,17,CASSLTGAGIAKNIQYF,TGTGCCAGCAGTCTAACTGGCGCAGGTATAGCCAAAAACATTCAGTACTTC
TRBV12-3/TRBV12-4,TRBJ1-2,few,TRBD1,12,CASTTGRYGYTF,TGTGCCAGCACGACAGGGAGGTATGGCTACACCTTC
TRBV9,TRBJ1-1,.,.,14,CASSVGGVRTEAFF,TGTGCCAGCAGCGTAGGAGGGGTGCGCACTGAAGCTTTCTTT
TRBV4-3,TRBJ2-1,.,TRBD2,16,CASSPTEAGTSNEQFF,TGCGCCAGCAGCCCGACCGAGGCGGGGACTAGTAATGAGCAGTTCTTC